This TCR beta chain is from a study of shared clonotypes between healthy human individuals. The CDR3 length is 15 residues. V lost 1 base and J lost 3, with 12 bases in between. CDR1 and CDR2 (germline): SNHLY, FYNNEI. Some clones are missing from TCRdb's copy, which holds only in-frame ones; the method was immunoSEQ multiplex PCR. The sample consists of more than 2,000,000 clones, about 92% of them appearing once. The clonotype was recovered from a man aged 18 to 30 in good health. Some clones in this sample may be carry-over from other donors' samples. Specimen: naive CD4+ T cells from PBMCs. As for subset: CD45RA+ positively selected. V gene TRBV2 combines with J gene TRBJ1-2; tentatively, D is TRBD1 (5 bases). CDR3 region: CASSEDGRGYYGYTF. CDR3 in DNA: TGTGCCAGCAGTGAAGATGGGCGGGGGTACTATGGCTACACCTTC.